These 26 T cell receptor beta chains share one sample of origin, sequenced in a study of cytomegalovirus exposure and HLA in healthy donors (TCRdb year 2017). Libraries were built with the immunoSEQ multiplex PCR assay. For the multiplex PCR, a mixture combining 60 forward primers for TCR Vbeta segments and 13 reverse primers for TCR Jbeta segments was used. TCRdb took this table from immuneACCESS and kept in-frame rearrangements with V and J called. Such tables lack part of the clones; where checked against another copy, unresolved V genes explain under half of the gap, and the rest is unexplained. In this sample's table one finds over 120,000 clones. The top ten constitute 0.96% of the sample. The sequenced sample consisted of PBMCs. The source is a male donor in good health and CMV-seronegative.

The V gene is TRBV7-3, the J gene TRBJ1-1, with D possibly TRBD1 on 5 matching bases. In germline, CDR1 is SGHTA, CDR2 FQGTGA. V was clipped by 2 bases and J by 5 bases, with 15 bases between them. The CDR3 consists of 15 residues. This chain's CDR3 is CASSLPRQGGTEAFF. The CDR3 DNA reads TGTGCCAGCAGCTTACCCCGCCAGGGCGGAACTGAAGCTTTCTTT. Drawing the rest from reference TRBV7-3 and TRBJ1-1, the complete variable domain is GAGVSQTPSNKVTEKGKYVELRCDPISGHTALYWYRQSLGQGPEFLIYFQGTGAADDSGLPNDRFFAVRPEGSVSTLKIQRTERGDSAVYLCASSLPRQGGTEAFFGQGTRLTVV.

The chain uses TRBV14 and TRBJ2-3, with D possibly TRBD2 on 5 matching bases. Looked up from germline, CDR1 is SGHDN and CDR2 is FVKESK. Trimming cost V 4 bases and J 4 bases, with 6 bases left between them. CDR3 size: 12 residues. CDR3 in amino acids: CASSRGPDTQYF. CDR3 in DNA: TGTGCCAGCAGCCGAGGGCCAGATACGCAGTATTTT.

The chain uses TRBV29-1 and TRBJ2-7, with 11 bases matching TRBD1. The J segment lost 4 bases and the V segment lost 6 bases, leaving 8 bases of the junction unmatched. Germline V CDR1 and CDR2: SQVTM, ANQGSEA. The CDR3 extends over 14 amino acids. The DNA for the CDR3 is TGCAGCGTGGGGACAGGGGGGTCGAGTTACGAGCAGTACTTC. Translation gives CSVGTGGSSYEQYF.

The chain joins TRBV2 to TRBJ1-3; D may be TRBD1 (5 bases). The CDR3 covers 15 residues. Per the germline V gene, CDR1 is SNHLY and CDR2 is FYNNEI. Trimming took off 2 bases at V and 5 bases at J, with 13 bases between the two ends. The CDR3 sequence: CASSEPRATRNTIYF. In DNA form, the CDR3 reads TGTGCCAGCAGTGAACCCAGGGCTACAAGAAACACCATATATTTT.

The CDR3 sequence: CASSGLAGVSRRILGHEQYF. The CDR3 DNA is TGTGCCAGCTCCGGGCTAGCGGGAGTTTCTCGAAGGATTTTAGGTCACGAGCAGTACTTC. The chain recombines TRBV18 with TRBJ2-7, with 10 bases matching TRBD2. V was clipped by 6 bases and J by 5 bases; unmatched bases: 25. The germline V gene encodes CDR1 KGHSH and CDR2 LQKENI. The CDR3 runs 20 residues.

This chain joins TRBV2 and TRBJ2-7, with 8 bases that match TRBD2. This CDR3 contains 15 residues. With 2 bases clipped from V and 3 bases from J, the junction kept 6 bases outside the gene matches. CDR1 is SNHLY, CDR2 FYNNEI, per germline. Here the CDR3 reads CASSEPGTSIYEQYF. CDR3 DNA: TGTGCCAGCAGTGAACCCGGGACTAGTATCTACGAGCAGTACTTC.

The chain couples TRBV30 to TRBJ1-1; D gene ambiguous. Germline V gene data show CDR1 as GTSNPN and CDR2 as SVGIG (reference sequence). V was clipped by 7 bases and J by 4 bases, with 7 bases between them. The CDR3 runs 10 residues. CDR3: CASRGTEAFF. For the CDR3, the DNA is TGTGCCTCCCGAGGCACTGAAGCTTTCTTT.

The chain combines TRBV6-5 with TRBJ1-2; D perhaps matches TRBD1 (6 bases). The CDR3 contains 14 residues. Germline assignment: CDR1 MNHEY and CDR2 SVGAGI. V was cut by 7 bases and J by 7 bases, with 19 bases left in between. The CDR3 nucleotides read TGTGCCAGCACCCCAACCGACAGGTTATCTGGCTACACCTTC. This encodes CASTPTDRLSGYTF.

The chain joins TRBV30 to TRBJ1-5; TRBD1 aligns across 8 bases. Germline V gene data show CDR1 as GTSNPN and CDR2 as SVGIG (reference sequence). V lost 3 bases to trimming and J lost 1 base; unmatched junction nucleotides: 5. CDR3 length: 15 residues. The CDR3, as DNA: TGTGCCTGGAGCGGACAGGGCATCAGCAATCAGCCCCAGCATTTT. Protein sequence: CAWSGQGISNQPQHF.

This chain joins TRBV7-9 and TRBJ1-4; D remains ambiguous. Trimming removed 3 bases from V and 0 bases from J, with 8 bases in between. The CDR3 is made up of 15 amino acids. Germline CDR1 reads SEHNR; CDR2 reads FQNEAQ (reference sequence). In nucleotides, the CDR3 is TGTGCCAGCAGCTTTAAGTCGGCAACTAATGAAAAACTGTTTTTT. Protein product: CASSFKSATNEKLFF.

The genes are TRBV5-1 and TRBJ2-5; the match to TRBD2 covers 10 bases. The CDR3 is 14 amino acids. Trimming cost V 4 bases and J 4 bases; bases outside gene matches: 4. Per the germline V gene, CDR1 is SGHRS and CDR2 is YFSETQ. CDR3 residues: CASSPLAGAETQYF. CDR3 DNA: TGCGCCAGCAGCCCCCTAGCGGGAGCAGAGACCCAGTACTTC.

V usage is TRBV4-3 and J usage is TRBJ1-5, with TRBD1 matching over 7 bases. Germline assignment: CDR1 LGHNA and CDR2 YSLEER. The CDR3 totals 15 residues. The J segment lost 6 bases and the V segment lost 0 bases, leaving 5 bases of the junction unmatched. CDR3: CASSQERQGSQPQHF. As DNA, the CDR3 is TGCGCCAGCAGCCAAGAAAGACAGGGAAGTCAGCCCCAGCATTTT.

The chain joins TRBV30 to TRBJ1-1; the D gene is possibly TRBD1 (6 bases). The CDR3 spans 14 residues. Trimming removed 0 bases from V and 4 bases from J, with 12 bases in between. Per germline, CDR1 GTSNPN and CDR2 SVGIG (reference sequence). The CDR3, as DNA: TGTGCCTGGAGTGTATACGGGGGGCGCACTGAAGCTTTCTTT. The encoded protein is CAWSVYGGRTEAFF.

V gene TRBV6-5 combines with J gene TRBJ2-3; 14 bases map to TRBD2. Trimming at V came to 6 bases and at J to 2 bases, leaving 1 base not matched to a gene. CDR3 length: 15 residues. Germline CDR1 is MNHEY and CDR2 is SVGAGI. CDR3 in amino acids: CASRGLAGVTDTQYF. The CDR3 region has the DNA TGTGCCAGCAGGGGACTAGCGGGGGTCACAGATACGCAGTATTTT.

This chain joins TRBV7-9 and TRBJ2-2; no clear D gene. Looked up from germline, CDR1 is SEHNR and CDR2 is FQNEAQ (reference sequence). Deletions cut 1 base from V and 3 bases from J, with 9 bases between. This CDR3 region has 15 residues. CDR3 coding DNA: TGTGCCAGCAGCTTAGTCCCAGATTACACCGGGGAGCTGTTTTTT. Translated: CASSLVPDYTGELFF.

V is TRBV27 and J is TRBJ1-6, with D tentatively TRBD1 (5 bases). The germline V gene has CDR1 MNHEY and CDR2 SMNVEV (reference sequence). The CDR3 spans 12 residues. Trimming pared 6 bases from V and 9 bases from J, leaving 9 bases between. CDR3 amino acids: CASSGGGSPLHF. CDR3 in DNA: TGTGCCAGCAGCGGGGGTGGTTCACCCCTCCACTTT.

This chain links TRBV2 with TRBJ2-7, with TRBD2 as a possible D gene (7 bases). Germline V gene lookup returns CDR1 SNHLY and CDR2 FYNNEI. Trimming cost V 3 bases and J 0 bases, with 12 bases left between them. CDR3 length: 15 residues. CDR3 amino acids: CASSDGGANSYEQYF. CDR3 nucleotides: TGTGCCAGCAGTGATGGGGGGGCGAACTCCTACGAGCAGTACTTC. Drawing the rest from reference TRBV2 and TRBJ2-7, the complete variable domain is EPEVTQTPSHQVTQMGQEVILRCVPISNHLYFYWYRQILGQKVEFLVSFYNNEISEKSEIFDDQFSVERPDGSNFTLKIRSTKLEDSAMYFCASSDGGANSYEQYFGPGTRLTVT.

V gene TRBV6-6 combines with J gene TRBJ2-3; 11 bases line up with TRBD1. This CDR3 region has 15 residues. The V gene's germline CDR1 is MNHNY and CDR2 SVGAGI (reference sequence). V lost 5 bases to trimming and J lost 3 bases; unmatched junction nucleotides: 4. CDR3 coding DNA: TGTGCCAGCAGTCAAGGGACAGGGGGGACAGATACGCAGTATTTT. The encoded protein is CASSQGTGGTDTQYF.

The V and J genes are TRBV19 and TRBJ1-5; TRBD1 matches at 10 bases. Germline V gene sequence: CDR1 LNHDA, CDR2 SQIVND (reference sequence). The CDR3 is 14 residues long. J gave up 9 bases and V 5 bases, and 7 bases lay outside the gene matches. CDR3 DNA: TGTGCCAGTAGTTTTGACAGGGGGCTCCGGCCCCAGCATTTT. It translates to CASSFDRGLRPQHF. Supplemented by reference TRBV19 and TRBJ1-5, the full variable domain reads DGGITQSPKYLFRKEGQNVTLSCEQNLNHDAMYWYRQDPGQGLRLIYYSQIVNDFQKGDIAEGYSVSREKKESFPLTVTSAQKNPTAFYLCASSFDRGLRPQHFGDGTRLSIL.

V and J are TRBV7-6 and TRBJ2-1; a possible D gene is TRBD1 (6 bases). Germline V gene data show CDR1 as SGHVS and CDR2 as FNYEAQ. This CDR3 has 14 residues. V dropped 5 bases and J dropped 8 bases, with 16 bases sitting between them. CDR3 protein: CASSPLGQRDEQFF. The DNA of the CDR3 is TGTGCCAGCAGCCCTTTAGGACAGAGGGATGAGCAGTTCTTC.

V is TRBV7-9 and J is TRBJ2-7, with D possibly matching TRBD1 (5 bases). Germline CDR1 is SEHNR and CDR2 is FQNEAQ (reference sequence). The CDR3 is 14 residues long. V shed 0 bases and J shed 5 bases, with 11 bases lying between them. In DNA, the CDR3 is TGTGCCAGCAGCTTAGCAGGGGCGGCACACGAGCAGTACTTC. It codes for CASSLAGAAHEQYF. Supplemented by reference TRBV7-9 and TRBJ2-7, the full variable domain reads DTGVSQNPRHKITKRGQNVTFRCDPISEHNRLYWYRQTLGQGPEFLTYFQNEAQLEKSRLLSDRFSAERPKGSFSTLEIQRTEQGDSAMYLCASSLAGAAHEQYFGPGTRLTVT.

The chain uses TRBV9 and TRBJ1-1; D may be TRBD1 (6 bases). The germline gives CDR1 SGDLS, CDR2 YYNGEE. The CDR3 length is 15 residues. Trimming pared 4 bases from V and 1 base from J, leaving 14 bases between. The CDR3 protein is CASSPDTGQNTEAFF. For the CDR3, the DNA is TGTGCCAGCAGCCCCGATACGGGACAGAACACTGAAGCTTTCTTT.

As to this clone: The junction and the germline gene differ at one end; a read error may be behind it. This CDR3 reads CGSSPGLAGGYEQYF. CDR3 nucleotide sequence: TGTGGCAGCAGCCCGGGACTAGCGGGGGGTTACGAGCAGTACTTC. V and J are TRBV7-9 and TRBJ2-7, with TRBD2 identical over 15 bases. This CDR3 has 15 amino acids. Germline V gives CDR1 SEHNR, CDR2 FQNEAQ (reference sequence).

V gene TRBV2 combines with J gene TRBJ1-4; the match to TRBD1 covers 8 bases. Germline assignment: CDR1 SNHLY and CDR2 FYNNEI. CDR3 size: 14 residues. V lost 6 bases and J lost 5; bases outside the gene matches: 5. CDR3: CASRGDRSNEKLFF. The CDR3 DNA follows: TGTGCCAGCAGGGGGGACAGGTCGAATGAAAAACTGTTTTTT.

As for this clone: A junction boundary mismatches the germline segment, possibly from a read error. The chain combines TRBV14 with TRBJ1-4; 10 positions agree with TRBD1. This CDR3 has 15 amino acids. Germline lookup yields CDR1 SGHDN and CDR2 FVKESK. CDR3 residues: CASSEDRGRVEKLFF. The CDR3 DNA reads as TGTGCCAGCAGCGAAGACAGGGGGCGCGTTGAAAAACTGTTTTTT.

The chain has TRBV6-5 and TRBJ2-1, with D possibly being TRBD2 (6 bases). CDR1 and CDR2 from the germline V gene are MNHEY and SVGAGI. Trimming stripped 6 bases from V and 0 bases from J, with 12 bases between. The CDR3 spans 15 residues. CDR3 region: CASRGLRSSYNEQFF. In DNA form, the CDR3 reads TGTGCCAGCAGGGGACTTAGGAGCTCCTACAATGAGCAGTTCTTC.